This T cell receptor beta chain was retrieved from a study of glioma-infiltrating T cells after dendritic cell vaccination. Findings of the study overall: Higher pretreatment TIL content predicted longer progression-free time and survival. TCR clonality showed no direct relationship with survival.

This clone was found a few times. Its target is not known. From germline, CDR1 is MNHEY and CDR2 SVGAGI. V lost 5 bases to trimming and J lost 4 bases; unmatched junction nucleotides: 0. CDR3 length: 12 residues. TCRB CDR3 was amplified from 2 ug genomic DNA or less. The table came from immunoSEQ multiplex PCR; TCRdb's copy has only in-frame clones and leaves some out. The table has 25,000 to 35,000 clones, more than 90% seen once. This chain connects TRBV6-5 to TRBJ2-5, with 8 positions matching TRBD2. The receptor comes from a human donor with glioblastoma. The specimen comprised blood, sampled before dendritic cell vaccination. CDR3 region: CASSAGGETQYF. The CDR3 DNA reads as TGTGCCAGCAGTGCGGGGGGAGAGACCCAGTACTTC.